This TCR beta chain was captured by sequencing in a study of radiation and T cells in renal cell carcinoma. Time point of the sample: blood 2 weeks post-SBRT. Noted treatment: 15 Gy SBRT to primary tumor, nephrectomy 4 weeks later. Blood was sampled at baseline, 2 weeks and 4 weeks after SBRT. The table came from immunoSEQ multiplex PCR; TCRdb's copy has only in-frame clones and leaves some out. The table shows about 130,000 clones, with 81% occurring only once. Of note for this clone: What it recognizes is unknown.

Germline assignment: CDR1 SGHRS and CDR2 YFSETQ. This CDR3 region has 15 residues. The V end was cut by 4 bases, the J end by 4 bases, with 14 bases between. The study's findings and limits: From baseline, blood top tumor clonotypes peaked at 2 weeks post-radiation. Without pretreatment biopsies, baseline tumor clonotype presence was undetermined.

Sample: blood, taken from a patient whose treatment included radiotherapy and nephrectomy. The TCR comes from a man in his fifties or sixties with renal cell carcinoma. The rearrangement links TRBV5-1 to TRBJ1-4, with D possibly being TRBD1 (6 bases). CDR3 nucleotide sequence: TGCGCCAGCAGCCCAGGGGAGTTTAGTAATGAAAAACTGTTTTTT. Translated: CASSPGEFSNEKLFF.